The 2 T cell receptor beta chains below come from one sample, sequenced in a study of T cell clonality in common variable immunodeficiency. Here immunoSEQ multiplex PCR was the method, and the copy in TCRdb shows in-frame clones only, minus some. The sample includes about 28,000 clones, none of them occurring once. Sequenced input: peripheral blood mononuclear cells. All receptors come from a person between 18 and 69 years old in good health.

In this sample, this clone turned up many times. The read ends 3 residues shy of where the CDR3 ends; the end is completed using the germline J gene. The rearrangement uses TRBV6-2 or TRBV6-3 and TRBJ2-6; D remains ambiguous. Per germline, CDR1 MNHEY and CDR2 SVGEGT. The CDR3 loop spans 14 amino acids. Deletions cut 6 bases from V and 0 bases from J, with 6 bases between. CDR3 bases read: TGTGCCAGCAGCTTTAACTCTGGGGCCAACGTC. As protein: CASSFNSGANV. In full, the CDR3 is CASSFNSGANVLTF.

A few counts support this clone. The DNA ends 3 residues before the CDR3 does, and the rest of the CDR3 is filled in from the germline J gene. The J gene is TRBJ2-3, the V gene TRBV11-3, with 7 positions matching TRBD1. In germline, CDR1 is SGHNT, CDR2 YENEEA. V trimming: 5 bases; J trimming: 4 bases; junction bases outside the gene matches: 6. The CDR3 runs 14 residues. Partial CDR3 DNA: TGTGCCAGCAGCCCGACAGGGTTGTCAGATACG. It is translated as CASSPTGLSDT. The full CDR3 sequence reads CASSPTGLSDTQYF.